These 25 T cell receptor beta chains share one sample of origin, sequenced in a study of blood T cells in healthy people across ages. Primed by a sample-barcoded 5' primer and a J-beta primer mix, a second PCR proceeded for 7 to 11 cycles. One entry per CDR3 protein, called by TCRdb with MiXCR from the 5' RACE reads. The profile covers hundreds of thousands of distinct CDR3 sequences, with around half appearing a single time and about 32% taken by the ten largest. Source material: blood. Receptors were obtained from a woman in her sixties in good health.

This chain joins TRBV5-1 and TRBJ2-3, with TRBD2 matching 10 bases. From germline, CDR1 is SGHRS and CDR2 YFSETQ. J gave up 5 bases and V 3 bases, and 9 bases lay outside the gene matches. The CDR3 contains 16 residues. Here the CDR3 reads CASSSEAGGLQDTQYF. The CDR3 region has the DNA TGCGCCAGCAGCTCGGAAGCGGGAGGGCTGCAAGATACGCAGTATTTT. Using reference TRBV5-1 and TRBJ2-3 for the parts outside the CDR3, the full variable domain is KAGVTQTPRYLIKTRGQQVTLSCSPISGHRSVSWYQQTPGQGLQFLFEYFSETQRNKGNFPGRFSGRQFSNSRSEMNVSTLELGDSALYLCASSSEAGGLQDTQYFGPGTRLTVL.

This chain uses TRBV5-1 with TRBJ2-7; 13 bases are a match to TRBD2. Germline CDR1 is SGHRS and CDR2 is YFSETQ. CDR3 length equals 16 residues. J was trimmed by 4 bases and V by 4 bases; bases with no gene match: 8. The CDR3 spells CASSRGLAGVAYEQYF. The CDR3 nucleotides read TGCGCCAGCAGCCGAGGACTAGCGGGAGTCGCTTACGAGCAGTACTTC.

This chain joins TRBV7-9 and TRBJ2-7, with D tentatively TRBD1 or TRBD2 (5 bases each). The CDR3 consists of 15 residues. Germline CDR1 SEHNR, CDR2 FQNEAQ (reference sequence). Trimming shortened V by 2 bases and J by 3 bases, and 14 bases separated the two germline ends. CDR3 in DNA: TGTGCCAGCAGCTTACACGAAGGGACGAACTACGAGCAGTACTTC. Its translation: CASSLHEGTNYEQYF.

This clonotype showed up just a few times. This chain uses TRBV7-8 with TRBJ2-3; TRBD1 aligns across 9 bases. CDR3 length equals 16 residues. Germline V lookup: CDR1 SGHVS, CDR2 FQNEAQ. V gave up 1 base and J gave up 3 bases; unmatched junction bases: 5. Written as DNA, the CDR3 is TGTGCCAGCAGCTTAGGCCACAGGGGGCTGACAGATACGCAGTATTTT. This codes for CASSLGHRGLTDTQYF.

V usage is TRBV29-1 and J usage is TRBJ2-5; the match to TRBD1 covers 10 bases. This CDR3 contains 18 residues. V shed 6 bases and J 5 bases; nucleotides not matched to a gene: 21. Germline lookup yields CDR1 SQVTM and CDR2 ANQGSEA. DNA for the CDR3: TGCAGCGTCACGACCTACAACCCCGACAGGGGGCTAGTGGAGACCCAGTACTTC. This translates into CSVTTYNPDRGLVETQYF.

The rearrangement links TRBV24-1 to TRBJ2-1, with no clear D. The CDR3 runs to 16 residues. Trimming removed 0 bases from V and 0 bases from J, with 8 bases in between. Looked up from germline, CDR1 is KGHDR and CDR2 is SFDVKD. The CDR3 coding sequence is TGTGCCACCAGTGATTTGTACAGTAGCTCCTACAATGAGCAGTTCTTC. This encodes CATSDLYSSSYNEQFF.

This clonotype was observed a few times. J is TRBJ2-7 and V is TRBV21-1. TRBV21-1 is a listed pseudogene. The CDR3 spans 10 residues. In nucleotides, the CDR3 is TGTGCCAGCAGGCCCTACGAGCAGTACTTC. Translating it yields CASRPYEQYF.

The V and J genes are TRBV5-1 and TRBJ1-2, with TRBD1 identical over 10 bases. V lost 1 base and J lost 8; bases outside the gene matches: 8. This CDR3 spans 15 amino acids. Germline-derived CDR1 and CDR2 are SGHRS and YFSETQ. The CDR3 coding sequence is TGCGCCAGCAGCTTGCGGGGGACAGGGGATAGCGGCTACACCTTC. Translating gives CASSLRGTGDSGYTF.

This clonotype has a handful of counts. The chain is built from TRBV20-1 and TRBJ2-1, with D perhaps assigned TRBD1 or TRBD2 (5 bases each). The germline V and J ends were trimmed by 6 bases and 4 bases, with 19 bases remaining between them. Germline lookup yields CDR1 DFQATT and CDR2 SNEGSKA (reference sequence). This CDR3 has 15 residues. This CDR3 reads CSATTARGLYNEQFF. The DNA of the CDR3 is TGCAGTGCAACGACAGCCCGGGGCCTATACAATGAGCAGTTCTTC.

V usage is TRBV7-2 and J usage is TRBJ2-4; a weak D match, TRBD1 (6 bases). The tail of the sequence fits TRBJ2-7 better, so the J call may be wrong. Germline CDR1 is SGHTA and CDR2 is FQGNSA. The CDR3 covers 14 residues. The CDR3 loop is CASSPGAGDYEQYF. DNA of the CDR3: TGTGCCAGCAGCCCTGGGGCAGGGGACTACGAGCAGTACTTC.

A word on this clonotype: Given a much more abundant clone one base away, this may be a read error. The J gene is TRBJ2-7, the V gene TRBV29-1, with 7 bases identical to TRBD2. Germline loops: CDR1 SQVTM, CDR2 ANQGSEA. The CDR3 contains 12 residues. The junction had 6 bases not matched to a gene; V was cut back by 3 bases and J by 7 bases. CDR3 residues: CSVELAVDEQYF. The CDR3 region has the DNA TGCAGCGTTGAGCTAGCGGTGGATGAGCAGTACTTC.

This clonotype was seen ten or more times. CDR3 in amino acids: CASSRDTLQETQYF. CDR3 in DNA: TGTGCCAGCAGCCGGGACACCCTCCAAGAGACCCAGTACTTC. This chain joins TRBV5-6 and TRBJ2-5, with D possibly matching TRBD1 (6 bases). Trimming pared 4 bases from V and 1 base from J, leaving 11 bases between. This CDR3 is 14 amino acids long. The germline V gene encodes CDR1 SGHDT and CDR2 YYEEEE.

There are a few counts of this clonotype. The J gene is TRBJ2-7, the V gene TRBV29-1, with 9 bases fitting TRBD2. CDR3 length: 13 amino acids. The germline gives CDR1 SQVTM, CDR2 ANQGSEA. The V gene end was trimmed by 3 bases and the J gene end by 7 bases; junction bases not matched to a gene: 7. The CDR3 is CSVENSGGGEQYF. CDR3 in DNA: TGCAGCGTTGAGAATAGCGGGGGAGGAGAGCAGTACTTC.

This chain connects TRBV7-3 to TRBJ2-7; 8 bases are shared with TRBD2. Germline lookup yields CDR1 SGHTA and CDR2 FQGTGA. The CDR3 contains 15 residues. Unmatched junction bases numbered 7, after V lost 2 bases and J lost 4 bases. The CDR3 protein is CASSLGGAGAYEQYF. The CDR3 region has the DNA TGTGCCAGCAGCTTAGGGGGAGCGGGGGCTTACGAGCAGTACTTC.

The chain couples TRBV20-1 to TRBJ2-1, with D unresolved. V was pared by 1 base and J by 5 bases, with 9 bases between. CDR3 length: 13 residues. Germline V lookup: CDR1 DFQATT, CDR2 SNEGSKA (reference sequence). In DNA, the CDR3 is TGCAGTGCTAGAGGATTTACCCACAATGAGCAGTTCTTC. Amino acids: CSARGFTHNEQFF.

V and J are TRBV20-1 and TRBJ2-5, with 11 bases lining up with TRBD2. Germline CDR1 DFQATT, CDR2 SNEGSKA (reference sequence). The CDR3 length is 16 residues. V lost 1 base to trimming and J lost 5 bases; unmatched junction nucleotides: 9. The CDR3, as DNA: TGCAGTGCTAGAGGATCGAGTAGCGGGAGGGTGGAGACCCAGTACTTC. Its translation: CSARGSSSGRVETQYF.

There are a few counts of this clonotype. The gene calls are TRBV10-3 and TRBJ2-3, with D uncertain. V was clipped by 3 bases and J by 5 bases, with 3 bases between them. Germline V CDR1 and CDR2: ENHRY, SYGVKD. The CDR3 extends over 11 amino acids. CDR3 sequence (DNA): TGTGCCATCAGTGAAAGAGATACGCAGTATTTT. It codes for CAISERDTQYF.

The CDR3 is CASTKISGLAADSYEQYF. Written as DNA, the CDR3 is TGTGCCAGCACAAAGATTTCAGGACTAGCTGCCGACTCCTACGAGCAGTACTTC. The gene calls are TRBV7-8 and TRBJ2-7; the match to TRBD2 covers 8 bases. V lost 7 bases to trimming and J lost 0 bases; unmatched junction nucleotides: 17. CDR1 is SGHVS and CDR2 is FQNEAQ in the germline V gene. The CDR3 totals 18 residues.

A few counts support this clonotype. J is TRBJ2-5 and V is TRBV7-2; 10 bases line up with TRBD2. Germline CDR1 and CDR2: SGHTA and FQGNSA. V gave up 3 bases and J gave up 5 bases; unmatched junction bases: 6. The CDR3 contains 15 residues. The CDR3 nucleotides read TGTGCCAGCAGCTTTCTAGCGGGAGTTTTGGAGACCCAGTACTTC. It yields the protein CASSFLAGVLETQYF.

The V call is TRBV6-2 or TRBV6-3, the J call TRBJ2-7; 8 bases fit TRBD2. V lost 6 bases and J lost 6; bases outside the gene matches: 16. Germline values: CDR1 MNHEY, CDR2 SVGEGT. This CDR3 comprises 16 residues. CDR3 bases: TGTGCCAGCAGGGGCCCGGCGGGACTAGAAACATCCGAGCAGTACTTC. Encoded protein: CASRGPAGLETSEQYF.

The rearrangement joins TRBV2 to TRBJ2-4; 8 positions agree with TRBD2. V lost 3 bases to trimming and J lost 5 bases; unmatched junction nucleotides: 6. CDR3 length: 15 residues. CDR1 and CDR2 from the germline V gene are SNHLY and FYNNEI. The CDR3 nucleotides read TGTGCCAGCAGTGAGTGGGGGACTAGGCAAAACATTCAGTACTTC. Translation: CASSEWGTRQNIQYF.

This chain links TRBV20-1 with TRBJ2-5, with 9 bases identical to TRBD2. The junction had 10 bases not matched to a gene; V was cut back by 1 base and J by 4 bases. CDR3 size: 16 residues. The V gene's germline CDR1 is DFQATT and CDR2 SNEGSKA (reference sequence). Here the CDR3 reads CSARGVAGEFRETQYF. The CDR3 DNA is TGCAGTGCTAGAGGGGTAGCGGGAGAATTTAGAGAGACCCAGTACTTC.

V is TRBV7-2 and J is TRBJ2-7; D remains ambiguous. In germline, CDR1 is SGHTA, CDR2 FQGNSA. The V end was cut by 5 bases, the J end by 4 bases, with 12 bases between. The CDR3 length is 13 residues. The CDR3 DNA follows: TGTGCCAGCAGCACACCCCCTATTTACGAGCAGTACTTC. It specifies CASSTPPIYEQYF.

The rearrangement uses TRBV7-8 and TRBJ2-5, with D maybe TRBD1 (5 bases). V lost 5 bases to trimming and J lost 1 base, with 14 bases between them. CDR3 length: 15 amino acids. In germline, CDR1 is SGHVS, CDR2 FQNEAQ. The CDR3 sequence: CASSRRGIGQETQYF. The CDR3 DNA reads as TGTGCCAGCAGCCGAAGGGGTATAGGCCAAGAGACCCAGTACTTC.

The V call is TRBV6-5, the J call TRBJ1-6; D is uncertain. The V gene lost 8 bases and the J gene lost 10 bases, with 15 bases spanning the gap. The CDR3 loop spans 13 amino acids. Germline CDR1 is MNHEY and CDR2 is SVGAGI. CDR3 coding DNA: TGTGCCAGCCGTACTGGGGTTGCATCACCCCTCCACTTT. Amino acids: CASRTGVASPLHF.